This T cell receptor beta chain was found in a study of T cells in Graves' hyperthyroidism and ophthalmopathy. Germline values: CDR1 MGHRA, CDR2 YSYEKL. Trimming stripped 5 bases from V and 5 bases from J, with 12 bases between. This CDR3 region has 14 residues. The CDR3 regions of TCR beta were amplified from RNA transcripts. In the first-round RT-PCR of the TCR CDR3, the HTBI primer set was used. One entry per CDR3 protein results from TCRdb running MiXCR on the multiplex PCR reads. The sample yields about 530,000 distinct CDR3 sequences, 15% to 20% seen once. Notes on the study in general: Blood also contained most expanded thyroid clonotypes above 0.001.

This clonotype has a count of ten or more. Antigen unknown. The study excluded patients with uncontrolled infection, other autoimmune disease, pregnancy or lactation. Sequenced: blood. The sequence was obtained from a woman between 18 and 29 years old with Graves' ophthalmopathy. The chain is built from TRBV4-1 and TRBJ1-4, with no clear D. CDR3 residues: CASSSGTRNEKLFF. For the CDR3, the DNA is TGCGCCAGCAGCTCCGGAACAAGGAATGAAAAACTGTTTTTT.